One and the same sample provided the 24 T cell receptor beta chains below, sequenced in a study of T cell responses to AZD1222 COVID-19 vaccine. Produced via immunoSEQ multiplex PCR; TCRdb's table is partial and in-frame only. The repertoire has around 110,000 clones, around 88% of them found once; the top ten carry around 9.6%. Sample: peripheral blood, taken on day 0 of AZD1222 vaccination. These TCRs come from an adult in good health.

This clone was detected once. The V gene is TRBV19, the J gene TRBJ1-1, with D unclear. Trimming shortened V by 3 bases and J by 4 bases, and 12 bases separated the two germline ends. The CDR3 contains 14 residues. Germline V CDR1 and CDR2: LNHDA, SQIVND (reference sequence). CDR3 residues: CASSIEVRGTEAFF. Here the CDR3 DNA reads TGTGCCAGTAGTATTGAGGTCCGGGGCACTGAAGCTTTCTTT.

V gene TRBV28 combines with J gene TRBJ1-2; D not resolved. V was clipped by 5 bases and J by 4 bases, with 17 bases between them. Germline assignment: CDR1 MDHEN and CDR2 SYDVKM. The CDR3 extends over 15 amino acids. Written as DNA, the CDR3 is TGTGCCAGCAGTCCCGATTCGGAGATTGTCTATGGCTACACCTTC. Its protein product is CASSPDSEIVYGYTF.

The CDR3 sequence is CASSLNPGTAYGYTF. The CDR3 coding sequence is TGCGCCAGCAGCTTGAATCCGGGGACCGCCTATGGCTACACCTTC. V gene TRBV5-1 combines with J gene TRBJ1-2, with D possibly being TRBD1 (5 bases). Per germline, CDR1 SGHRS and CDR2 YFSETQ. The V and J ends lost 1 base and 4 bases respectively, with 14 bases between them. The CDR3 has 15 amino acids.

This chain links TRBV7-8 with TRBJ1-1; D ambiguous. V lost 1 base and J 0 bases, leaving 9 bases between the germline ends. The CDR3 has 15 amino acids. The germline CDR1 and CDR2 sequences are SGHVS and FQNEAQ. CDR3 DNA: TGTGCCAGCAGCTTAGTAGGCCGGATGAACACTGAAGCTTTCTTT. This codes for CASSLVGRMNTEAFF.

The CDR3 DNA is TGTGCCACCAGTGATCCGGACGGGTCTAGTAACGCCGGGGAGCTGTTTTTT. Amino acid sequence: CATSDPDGSSNAGELFF. V is TRBV24-1 and J is TRBJ2-2, with D unresolved. CDR3 size: 17 residues. The V gene's germline CDR1 is KGHDR and CDR2 SFDVKD. Deletions cut 3 bases from V and 6 bases from J, with 19 bases between.

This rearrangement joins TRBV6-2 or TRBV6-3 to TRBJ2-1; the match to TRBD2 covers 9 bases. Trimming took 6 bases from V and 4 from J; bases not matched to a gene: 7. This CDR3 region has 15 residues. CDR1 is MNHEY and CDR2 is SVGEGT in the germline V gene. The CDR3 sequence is CASSRSGRPYNEQFF. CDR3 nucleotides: TGTGCCAGCAGCCGAAGCGGGAGGCCTTACAATGAGCAGTTCTTC.

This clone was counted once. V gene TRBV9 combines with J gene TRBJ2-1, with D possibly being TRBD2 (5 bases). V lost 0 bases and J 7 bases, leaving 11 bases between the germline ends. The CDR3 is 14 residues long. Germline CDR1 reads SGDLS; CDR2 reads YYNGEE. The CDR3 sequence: CASSVAPSMNEQFF. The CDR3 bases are TGTGCCAGCAGCGTAGCTCCTAGCATGAATGAGCAGTTCTTC.

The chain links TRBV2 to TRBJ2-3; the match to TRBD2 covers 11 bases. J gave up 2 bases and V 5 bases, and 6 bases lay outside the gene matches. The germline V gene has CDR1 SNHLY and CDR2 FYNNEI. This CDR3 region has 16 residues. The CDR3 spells CASSKVAGGDTDTQYF. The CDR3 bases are TGTGCCAGCAGTAAAGTAGCGGGGGGGGACACAGATACGCAGTATTTT.

This CDR3 reads CASSPLGAGVNEQFF. CDR3 nucleotide sequence: TGTGCCAGCAGTCCCCTAGGAGCGGGGGTTAATGAGCAGTTCTTC. The chain joins TRBV27 to TRBJ2-1; 8 positions match TRBD2. Germline assignment: CDR1 MNHEY and CDR2 SMNVEV (reference sequence). This CDR3 is built from 15 residues. Trimming removed 5 bases from V and 7 bases from J; junction bases left unmatched: 10.

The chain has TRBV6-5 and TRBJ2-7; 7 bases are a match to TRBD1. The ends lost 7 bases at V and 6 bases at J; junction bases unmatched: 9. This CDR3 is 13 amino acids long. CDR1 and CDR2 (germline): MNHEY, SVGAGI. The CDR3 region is CASTAQGLGEQYF. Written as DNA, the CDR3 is TGTGCCAGCACCGCACAGGGGTTAGGCGAGCAGTACTTC.

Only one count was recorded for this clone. CDR3 in DNA: TGTGCCAGCAGCGTAGGGAACAACCCAACTTCCCAACAAGAGACCCAGTACTTC. It translates to CASSVGNNPTSQQETQYF. The chain employs TRBV9 and TRBJ2-5; D is uncertain. Trimming pared 0 bases from V and 2 bases from J, leaving 20 bases between. CDR3 length: 18 residues. Germline lookup yields CDR1 SGDLS and CDR2 YYNGEE.

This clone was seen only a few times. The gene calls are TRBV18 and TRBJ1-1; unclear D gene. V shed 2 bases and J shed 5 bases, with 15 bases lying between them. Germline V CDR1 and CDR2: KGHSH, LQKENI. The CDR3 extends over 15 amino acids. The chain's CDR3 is CASSPRELRFTEAFF. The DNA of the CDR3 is TGTGCCAGCTCACCAAGGGAGTTGAGGTTTACTGAAGCTTTCTTT.

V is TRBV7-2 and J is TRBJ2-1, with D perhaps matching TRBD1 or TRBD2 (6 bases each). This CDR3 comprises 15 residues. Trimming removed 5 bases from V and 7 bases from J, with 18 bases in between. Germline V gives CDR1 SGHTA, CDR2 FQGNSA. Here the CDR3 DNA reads TGTGCCAGCAGCGCGTACTATCAGGGGAGGAATGAGCAGTTCTTC. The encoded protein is CASSAYYQGRNEQFF.

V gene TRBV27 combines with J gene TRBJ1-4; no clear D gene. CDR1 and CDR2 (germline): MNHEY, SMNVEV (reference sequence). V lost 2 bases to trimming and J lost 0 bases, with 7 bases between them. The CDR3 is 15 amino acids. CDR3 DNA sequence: TGTGCCAGCAGTTTACTTGGGGCAACTAATGAAAAACTGTTTTTT. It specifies CASSLLGATNEKLFF.

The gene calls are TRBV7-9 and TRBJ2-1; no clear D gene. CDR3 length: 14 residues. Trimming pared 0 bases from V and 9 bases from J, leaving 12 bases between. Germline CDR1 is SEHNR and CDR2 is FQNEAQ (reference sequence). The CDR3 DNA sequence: TGTGCCAGCAGCTTAGCGCGACAAAACGGTGAGCAGTTCTTC. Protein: CASSLARQNGEQFF.

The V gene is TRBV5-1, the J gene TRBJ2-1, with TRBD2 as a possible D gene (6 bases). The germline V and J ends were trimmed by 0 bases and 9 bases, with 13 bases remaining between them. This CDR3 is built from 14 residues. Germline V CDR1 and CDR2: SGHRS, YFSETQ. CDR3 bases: TGCGCCAGCAGCTTGGGACTAGTCAGTAGTGAGCAGTTCTTC. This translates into CASSLGLVSSEQFF.

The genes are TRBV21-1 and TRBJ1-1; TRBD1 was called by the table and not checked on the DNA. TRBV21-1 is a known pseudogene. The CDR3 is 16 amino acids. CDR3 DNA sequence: TGTGCCAGCAGCGCTAACAGGGGGCCCCTGAACACTGAAGCTTTCTTT. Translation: CASSANRGPLNTEAFF.

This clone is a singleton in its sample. CDR3 sequence (DNA): TGCGCCAGCAGCCAAGATATGAGGGTTGGAACTTTCTTT. Translated: CASSQDMRVGTFF. This sequence joins TRBV4-1 and TRBJ1-1, with D unresolved. Germline V lookup: CDR1 MGHRA, CDR2 YSYEKL. The CDR3 consists of 13 residues. V was pared by 0 bases and J by 12 bases, with 14 bases between.

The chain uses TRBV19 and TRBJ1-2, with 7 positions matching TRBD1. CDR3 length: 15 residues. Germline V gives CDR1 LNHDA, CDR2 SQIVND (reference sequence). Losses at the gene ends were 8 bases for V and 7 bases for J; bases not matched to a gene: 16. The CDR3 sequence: CASRHGAWQGGGYTF. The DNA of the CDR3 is TGTGCCAGTCGACATGGCGCGTGGCAGGGGGGTGGCTACACCTTC.

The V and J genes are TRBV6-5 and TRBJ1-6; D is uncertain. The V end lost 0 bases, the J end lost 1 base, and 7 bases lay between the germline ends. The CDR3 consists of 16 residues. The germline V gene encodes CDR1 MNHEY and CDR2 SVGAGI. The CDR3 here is CASSYSWRSYNSPLHF. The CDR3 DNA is TGTGCCAGCAGTTACTCGTGGAGATCCTATAATTCACCCCTCCACTTT.

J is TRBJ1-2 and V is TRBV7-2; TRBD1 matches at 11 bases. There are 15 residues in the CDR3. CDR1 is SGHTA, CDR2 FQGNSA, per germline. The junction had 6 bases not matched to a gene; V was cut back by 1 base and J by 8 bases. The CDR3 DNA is TGTGCCAGCAGCTTAGTCGGACAGGGGGCCGGAGGCTACACCTTC. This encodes CASSLVGQGAGGYTF.

The CDR3: CASRGTGTGELFF. The DNA of the CDR3 is TGTGCCAGCAGGGGGACGGGCACCGGGGAGCTGTTTTTT. This chain uses TRBV12-3 or TRBV12-4 with TRBJ2-2; D possibly uses TRBD1 or TRBD2 (5 bases each). V was pared by 6 bases and J by 4 bases, with 9 bases between. CDR3 length: 13 amino acids.

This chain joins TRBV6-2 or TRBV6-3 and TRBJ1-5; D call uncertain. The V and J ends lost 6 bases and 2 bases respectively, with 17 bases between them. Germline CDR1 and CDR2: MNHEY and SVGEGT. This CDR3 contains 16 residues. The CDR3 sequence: CASSPRGRGGNQPQHF. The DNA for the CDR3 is TGTGCCAGCAGCCCGCGGGGTCGGGGAGGCAATCAGCCCCAGCATTTT.

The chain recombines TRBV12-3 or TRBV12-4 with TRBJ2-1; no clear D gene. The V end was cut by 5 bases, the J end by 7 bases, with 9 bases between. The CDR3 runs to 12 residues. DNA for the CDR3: TGTGCCAGCAGTCCCACTAAGAATGAGCAGTTCTTC. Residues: CASSPTKNEQFF.